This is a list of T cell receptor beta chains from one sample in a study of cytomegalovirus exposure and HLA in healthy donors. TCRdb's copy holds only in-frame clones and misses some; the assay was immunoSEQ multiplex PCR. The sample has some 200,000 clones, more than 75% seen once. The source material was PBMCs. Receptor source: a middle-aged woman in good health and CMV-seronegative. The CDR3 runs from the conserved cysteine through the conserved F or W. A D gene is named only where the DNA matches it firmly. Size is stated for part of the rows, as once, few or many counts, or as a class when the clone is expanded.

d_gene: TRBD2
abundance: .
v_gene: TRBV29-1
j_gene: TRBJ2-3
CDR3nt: TGCAGCGTTGTGCGTCTAGCGGGAGATACGCAGTATTTT
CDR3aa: CSVVRLAGDTQYF

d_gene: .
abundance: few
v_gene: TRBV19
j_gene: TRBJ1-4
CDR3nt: TGTGCCAGTAGTATCGGCGGTTGGGAACTGTTTTTT
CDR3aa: CASSIGGWELFF

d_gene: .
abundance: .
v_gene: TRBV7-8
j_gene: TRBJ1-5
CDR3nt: TGTGCCAGCAGCTTAGGAGCAGGGAGGGTCCGGCCCCAGCATTTT
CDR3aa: CASSLGAGRVRPQHF

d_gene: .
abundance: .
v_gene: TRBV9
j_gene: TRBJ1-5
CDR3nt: TGTGCCAGCAGCGTAGGGGCAGGGGAGAGCAATCAGCCCCAGCATTTT
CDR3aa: CASSVGAGESNQPQHF

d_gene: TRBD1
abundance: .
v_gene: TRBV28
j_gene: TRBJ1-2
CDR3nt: TGTGCCAGCAGCTCACCGGGACAGGGGAACTATGGCTACACCTTC
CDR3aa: CASSSPGQGNYGYTF

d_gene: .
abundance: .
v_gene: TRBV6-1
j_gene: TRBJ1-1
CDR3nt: TGTGCCAGCAGACAGAAGAACACTGAAGCTTTCTTT
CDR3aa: CASRQKNTEAFF

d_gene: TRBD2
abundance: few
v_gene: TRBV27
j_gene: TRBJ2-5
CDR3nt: TGTGCCAGCAGTTTCCTAGCGGGGGGGGAGACCCAGTACTTC
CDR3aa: CASSFLAGGETQYF

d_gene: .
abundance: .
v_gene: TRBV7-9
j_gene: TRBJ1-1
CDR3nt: TGTGCCAGCAGCCCCCCAGGGGCCGGGGCAGAGGAAGCTTTCTTT
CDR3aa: CASSPPGAGAEEAFF

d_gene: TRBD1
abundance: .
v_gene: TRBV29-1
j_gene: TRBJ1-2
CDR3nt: TGCAGCGCTGAGGACAGGGACGTTGATGGCTACACCTTC
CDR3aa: CSAEDRDVDGYTF

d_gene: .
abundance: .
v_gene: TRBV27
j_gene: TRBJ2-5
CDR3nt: TGTGCCAGCAGTCCTCTCCTGGACATCGGAGAGACCCAGTACTTC
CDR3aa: CASSPLLDIGETQYF

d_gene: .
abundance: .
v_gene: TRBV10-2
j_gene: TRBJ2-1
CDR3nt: TGCGCCACCCTAGACCCAAATGAGCAGTTCTTC
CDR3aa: CATLDPNEQFF

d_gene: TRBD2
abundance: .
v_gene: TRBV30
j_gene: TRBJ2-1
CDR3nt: TGTGCCTGGAGTGAAAGCGGGAGAGTCTTGAATGAGCAGTTCTTC
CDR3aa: CAWSESGRVLNEQFF

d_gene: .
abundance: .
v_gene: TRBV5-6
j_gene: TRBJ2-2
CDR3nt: TGTGCCAGCAGCACAGCTAAGAGCCCCGGGGAGCTGTTTTTT
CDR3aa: CASSTAKSPGELFF

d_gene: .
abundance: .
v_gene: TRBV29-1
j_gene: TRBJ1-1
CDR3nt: TGCAGCGTGGCACTGGGCGACGCTTTCTTT
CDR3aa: CSVALGDAFF

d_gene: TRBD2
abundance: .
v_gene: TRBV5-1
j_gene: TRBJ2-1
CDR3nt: TGCGCCAGCAGCCCCAGACTAGCGGGAGGATACAATGAGCAGTTCTTC
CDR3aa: CASSPRLAGGYNEQFF

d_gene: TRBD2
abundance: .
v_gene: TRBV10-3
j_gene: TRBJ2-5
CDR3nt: TGTGCCATCAGCCCGGGACTAGCGGGAGAAGAGACCCAGTACTTC
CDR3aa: CAISPGLAGEETQYF

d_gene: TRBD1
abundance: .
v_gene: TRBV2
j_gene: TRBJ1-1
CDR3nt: TGTGCCACCTCGGTCGACAGGGCGAGCACTGAAGCTTTCTTT
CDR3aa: CATSVDRASTEAFF

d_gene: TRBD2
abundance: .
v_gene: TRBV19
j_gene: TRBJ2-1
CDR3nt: TGTGCCAGTATCCGGACTAGCGGACCCTACAATGAGCAGTTCTTC
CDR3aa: CASIRTSGPYNEQFF

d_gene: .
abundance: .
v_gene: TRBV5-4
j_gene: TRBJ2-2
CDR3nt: TGTGCCAGCAGCTTGCCAGAGAACACCGGGGAGCTGTTTTTT
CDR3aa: CASSLPENTGELFF

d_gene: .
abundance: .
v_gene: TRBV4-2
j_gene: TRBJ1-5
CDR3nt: TGTGCCAGCAGCCAAGAGGAGGGGGGGAACAATCAGCCCCAGCATTTT
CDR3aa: CASSQEEGGNNQPQHF

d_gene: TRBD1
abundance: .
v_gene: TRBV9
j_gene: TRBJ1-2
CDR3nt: TGTGCCAGCAGCGCAGGGGGTGACTATGGCTACACCTTC
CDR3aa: CASSAGGDYGYTF

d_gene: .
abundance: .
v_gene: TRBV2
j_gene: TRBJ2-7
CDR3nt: TGTGCCAGCAGTTTTAGAAGTGAGGAGCAGTACTTC
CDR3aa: CASSFRSEEQYF

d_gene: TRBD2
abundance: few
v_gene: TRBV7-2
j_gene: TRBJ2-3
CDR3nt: TGTGCCAGCAGCGCCGGACTAGCGGGGGCAGATACGCAGTATTTT
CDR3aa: CASSAGLAGADTQYF

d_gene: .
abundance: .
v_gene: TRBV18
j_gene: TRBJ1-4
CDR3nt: TGTGCCAGCTCACCAGGGCTTGGGGAAAAACTGTTTTTT
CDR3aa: CASSPGLGEKLFF

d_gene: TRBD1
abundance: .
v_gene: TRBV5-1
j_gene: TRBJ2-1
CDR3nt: TGCGCCAGCAGCTTGACACGTGGACAGGTAACCCAGCAGTTCTTC
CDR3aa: CASSLTRGQVTQQFF

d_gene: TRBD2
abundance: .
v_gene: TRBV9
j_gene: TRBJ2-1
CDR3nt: TGTGCCAGCAGTCGTTCCGGACTAGCGGGAACCAATGAGCAGTTCTTC
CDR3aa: CASSRSGLAGTNEQFF

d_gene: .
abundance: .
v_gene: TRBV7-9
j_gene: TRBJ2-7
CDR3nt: TGTTCCAGCAGCTTAACTAACTCCTACGAGCAGTACTTC
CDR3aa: CSSSLTNSYEQYF

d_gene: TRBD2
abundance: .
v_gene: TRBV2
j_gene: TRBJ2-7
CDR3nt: TGTGCCAGCAGTGAAGCGCTACTGGCGGGAGTCCTTAACGAGCAGTACTTC
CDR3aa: CASSEALLAGVLNEQYF

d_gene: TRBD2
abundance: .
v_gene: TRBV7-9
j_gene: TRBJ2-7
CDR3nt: TGTGCCAGCAGGGAGAGCGGGAGGGAATACGAGCAGTACTTC
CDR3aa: CASRESGREYEQYF

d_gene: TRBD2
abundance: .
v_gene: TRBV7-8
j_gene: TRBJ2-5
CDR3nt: TGTGCCAGCAGCTTTCCTAGCGGTAAAGAGACCCAGTACTTC
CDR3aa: CASSFPSGKETQYF

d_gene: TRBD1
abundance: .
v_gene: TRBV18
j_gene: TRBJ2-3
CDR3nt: TGTGCCAGCTCACCCGACAGGGGGCTGTCCACAGATACGCAGTATTTT
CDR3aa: CASSPDRGLSTDTQYF

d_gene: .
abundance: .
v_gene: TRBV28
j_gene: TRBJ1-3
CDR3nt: TGTGCCAGCAGTCCGAGTCCCGTATCTGGAAACACCATATATTTT
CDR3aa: CASSPSPVSGNTIYF